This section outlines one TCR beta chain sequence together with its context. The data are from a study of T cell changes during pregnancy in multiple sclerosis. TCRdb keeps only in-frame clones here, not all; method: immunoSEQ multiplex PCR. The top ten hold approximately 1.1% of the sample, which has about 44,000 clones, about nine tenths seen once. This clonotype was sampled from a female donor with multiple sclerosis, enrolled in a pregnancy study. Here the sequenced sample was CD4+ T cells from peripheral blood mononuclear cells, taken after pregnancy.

The CDR3 nucleotides read TGTGCCAGCAGTTTAGTGGCTCGCTATGGCTACACCTTC. It yields the protein CASSLVARYGYTF. This sequence joins TRBV28 and TRBJ1-2; D not resolved. From germline, CDR1 is MDHEN and CDR2 SYDVKM. The CDR3 is 13 amino acids. The ends were cut back, 2 bases at V and 4 bases at J, with 8 bases in the middle.